The present T cell receptor (beta chain) was sequenced within a study of shared clonotypes between healthy human individuals. Turning to this clone: The antigen remains unidentified.

J lost 5 bases, V lost 2 bases, and 9 bases had no gene match. The CDR3 loop spans 16 amino acids. Germline loops: CDR1 SGHRS, CDR2 YFSETQ. Sequenced by immunoSEQ multiplex PCR; TCRdb stores in-frame clones only, minus some. This table has 950,000 to 1,300,000 clones, 65% to 75% appearing once. Findings and limits, study-wide: An anticipated effect of sequencing depth on clonotype sharing among donors was recognized.

The sequence came from a man in his late teens or twenties in good health. The chain has TRBV5-1 and TRBJ2-3; 9 bases are shared with TRBD2. Input material: memory CD4+ T cells sorted from blood. Subset given: CD45RA-negative fraction. The CDR3 bases are TGCGCCAGCAGCTTCGGAAGCGGGGGGCTGGTAGATACGCAGTATTTT. Translated: CASSFGSGGLVDTQYF.